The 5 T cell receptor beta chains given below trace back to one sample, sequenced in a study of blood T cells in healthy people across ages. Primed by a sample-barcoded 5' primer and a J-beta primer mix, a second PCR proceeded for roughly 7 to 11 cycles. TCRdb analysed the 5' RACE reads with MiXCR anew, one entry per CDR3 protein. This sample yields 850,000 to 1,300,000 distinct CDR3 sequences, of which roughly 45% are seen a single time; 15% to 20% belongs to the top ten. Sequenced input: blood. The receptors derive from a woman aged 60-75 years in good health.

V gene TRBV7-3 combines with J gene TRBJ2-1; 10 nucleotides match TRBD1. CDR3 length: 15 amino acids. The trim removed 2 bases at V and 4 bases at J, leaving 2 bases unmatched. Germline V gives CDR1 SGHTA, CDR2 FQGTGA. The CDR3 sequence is CASSLQDRGYNEQFF. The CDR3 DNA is TGTGCCAGCAGCTTACAGGACAGGGGGTACAATGAGCAGTTCTTC.

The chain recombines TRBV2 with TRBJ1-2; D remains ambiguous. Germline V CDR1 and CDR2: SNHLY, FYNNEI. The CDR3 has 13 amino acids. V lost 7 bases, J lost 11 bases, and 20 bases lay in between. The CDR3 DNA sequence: TGTGCCAGCAACTACTCCCCCGGGTCGAGGTACACCTTC. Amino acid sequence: CASNYSPGSRYTF.

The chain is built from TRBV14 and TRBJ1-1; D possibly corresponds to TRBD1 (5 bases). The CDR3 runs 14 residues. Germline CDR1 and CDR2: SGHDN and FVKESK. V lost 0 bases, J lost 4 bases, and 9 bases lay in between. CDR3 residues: CASSQDFRGTEAFF. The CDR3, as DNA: TGTGCCAGCAGCCAAGACTTTAGGGGCACTGAAGCTTTCTTT.

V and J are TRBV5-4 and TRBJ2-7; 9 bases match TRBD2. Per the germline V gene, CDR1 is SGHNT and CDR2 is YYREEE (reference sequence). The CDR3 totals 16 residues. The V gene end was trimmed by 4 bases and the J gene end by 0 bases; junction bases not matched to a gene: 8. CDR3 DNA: TGTGCCAGCAGCCCGGGGACTAGCTGGAGCTCCTACGAGCAGTACTTC. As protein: CASSPGTSWSSYEQYF.

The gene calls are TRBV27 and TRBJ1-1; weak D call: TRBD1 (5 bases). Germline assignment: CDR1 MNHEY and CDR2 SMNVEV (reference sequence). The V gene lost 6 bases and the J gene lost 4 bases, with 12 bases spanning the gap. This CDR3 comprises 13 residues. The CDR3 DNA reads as TGTGCCAGCAGATATATGGGGGGCACTGAAGCTTTCTTT. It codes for CASRYMGGTEAFF.